Presented here are 6 T cell receptor beta chains from one specimen sequenced in a study of blood T cell repertoires in COVID-19. The data were produced by immunoSEQ multiplex PCR, yet TCRdb's version contains in-frame clones alone and is incomplete. The data hold about 250,000 clones, with around four fifths observed a single time. Sequenced: peripheral blood. The receptor source for this set is a man at least 80 years old with acute or convalescent COVID-19.

The chain carries TRBV10-3 and TRBJ1-1; maybe TRBD1 (6 bases). In germline, CDR1 is ENHRY, CDR2 SYGVKD. The CDR3 consists of 14 residues. V shed 7 bases and J shed 0 bases, with 12 bases lying between them. DNA of the CDR3: TGTGCCATCAAGACACAGGGACTGAACACTGAAGCTTTCTTT. Protein sequence: CAIKTQGLNTEAFF.

The rearrangement joins TRBV27 to TRBJ2-7; perhaps TRBD2 as D (6 bases). The V end was cut by 2 bases, the J end by 1 base, with 12 bases between. The germline V gene encodes CDR1 MNHEY and CDR2 SMNVEV (reference sequence). This CDR3 is 15 amino acids long. CDR3 residues: CASSLTWGTSYEQYF. The DNA of the CDR3 is TGTGCCAGCAGTTTAACGTGGGGGACTTCCTACGAGCAGTACTTC.

This clone was observed a single time. This chain uses TRBV29-1 with TRBJ1-1, with no clear D. This CDR3 has 14 residues. The V and J ends lost 6 bases and 0 bases respectively, with 14 bases between them. Germline lookup yields CDR1 SQVTM and CDR2 ANQGSEA. The CDR3 DNA follows: TGCAGCGTAGCGGAACTGGAAGTGAACACTGAAGCTTTCTTT. Translating it yields CSVAELEVNTEAFF.

The chain has TRBV6-5 and TRBJ2-3; unclear D gene. CDR3 size: 15 residues. V lost 2 bases and J 2 bases, leaving 11 bases between the germline ends. Germline V gene lookup returns CDR1 MNHEY and CDR2 SVGAGI. For the CDR3, the DNA is TGTGCCAGCAGTTACGGGCAAGGCGTCACAGATACGCAGTATTTT. This encodes CASSYGQGVTDTQYF.

This sequence joins TRBV5-6 and TRBJ2-7; no clear D gene. Germline V gene lookup returns CDR1 SGHDT and CDR2 YYEEEE. The germline V and J ends were trimmed by 4 bases and 4 bases, with 12 bases remaining between them. The length of the CDR3 is 13 residues. The CDR3 DNA is TGTGCCAGCAGCCTGCCCTCTACGTACGAGCAGTACTTC. Translation gives CASSLPSTYEQYF. Supplemented by reference TRBV5-6 and TRBJ2-7, the full variable domain reads DAGVTQSPTHLIKTRGQQVTLRCSPKSGHDTVSWYQQALGQGPQFIFQYYEEEERQRGNFPDRFSGHQFPNYSSELNVNALLLGDSALYLCASSLPSTYEQYFGPGTRLTVT.

The gene calls are TRBV5-1 and TRBJ2-3; D call uncertain. The germline CDR1 and CDR2 sequences are SGHRS and YFSETQ. This CDR3 spans 14 amino acids. The germline V and J ends were trimmed by 2 bases and 3 bases, with 10 bases remaining between them. CDR3 DNA sequence: TGCGCCAGCAGCTTACTTGGTCTTACAGATACGCAGTATTTT. It is translated as CASSLLGLTDTQYF.